Shown below are 2 T cell receptor beta chains from a single sample sequenced in a study of CD8+CD57+ T cells in acquired aplastic anemia. CDR3 and TCR beta VDJ profiling relied on genomic DNA as the template. TCRdb fed the reads into MiXCR, producing one record per CDR3 protein. This repertoire shows roughly 300,000 distinct CDR3 sequences, around three fifths found once; its top ten account for approximately 8%. Sequences were obtained from sorted CD4+, CD8+, or CD8+CD57+ T cells (not recorded which) from PBMCs. The receptors come from a human donor with severe aplastic anemia or a healthy control (not recorded which).

This clonotype was detected only a few times. This sequence joins TRBV15 and TRBJ2-1, with 9 positions matching TRBD1. The CDR3 is made up of 14 amino acids. Germline V gene sequence: CDR1 LNHNV, CDR2 YYDKDF (reference sequence). The junction had 5 bases not matched to a gene; V was cut back by 4 bases and J by 7 bases. The CDR3 here is CATSKQGARNEQFF. The CDR3 coding sequence is TGTGCCACCAGCAAACAGGGGGCGAGAAATGAGCAGTTCTTC.

This clonotype has just a few counts. The rearrangement links TRBV15 to TRBJ2-5; perhaps TRBD2 as D (7 bases). Trimming shortened V by 5 bases and J by 5 bases, and 24 bases separated the two germline ends. The CDR3 is 17 residues long. Per the germline V gene, CDR1 is LNHNV and CDR2 is YYDKDF (reference sequence). The CDR3 sequence: CATSDEGGGLAAETQYF. CDR3 DNA: TGTGCCACCAGCGATGAAGGGGGGGGGCTGGCTGCCGAGACCCAGTACTTC. Variable domain in full (rest from reference TRBV15 and TRBJ2-5): DAMVIQNPRYQVTQFGKPVTLSCSQTLNHNVMYWYQQKSSQAPKLLFHYYDKDFNNEADTPDNFQSRRPNTSFCFLDIRSPGLGDTAMYLCATSDEGGGLAAETQYFGPGTRLLVL.